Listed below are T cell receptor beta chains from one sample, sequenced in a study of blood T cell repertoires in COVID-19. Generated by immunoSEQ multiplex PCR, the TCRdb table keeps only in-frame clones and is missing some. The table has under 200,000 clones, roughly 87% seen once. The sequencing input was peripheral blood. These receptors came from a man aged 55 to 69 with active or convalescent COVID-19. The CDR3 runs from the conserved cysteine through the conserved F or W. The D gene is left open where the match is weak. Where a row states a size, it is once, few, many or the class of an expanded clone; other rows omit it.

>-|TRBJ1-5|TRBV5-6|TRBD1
TGTGCCAGCAGCTTGCTAGCCAGGGGGGATCAGCCCCAGCATTTT
CASSLLARGDQPQHF
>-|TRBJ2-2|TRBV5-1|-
TGCGCCAGCAGCTTGGTGGCCATCGGGGCCGGGGAGCTGTTTTTT
CASSLVAIGAGELFF
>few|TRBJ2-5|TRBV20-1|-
TGCAGTGCTAGTGCTCTTCGTGGGGCGCGAGAGACCCAGTACTTC
CSASALRGARETQYF
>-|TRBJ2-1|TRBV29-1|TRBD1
TGCAGCGTTGAACACAGGGGAGCCTACAATGAGCAGTTCTTC
CSVEHRGAYNEQFF
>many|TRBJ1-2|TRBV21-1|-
TGTGCCAGCAGCAAGACGGGACAGGGTTGCCGCGGAGGCTACACCTTC
CASSKTGQGCRGGYTF
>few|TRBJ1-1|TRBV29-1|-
TGCAGCTGCGGGGGGGATAACACTGAAGCTTTCTTT
CSCGGDNTEAFF
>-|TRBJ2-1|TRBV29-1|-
TGCAGCGTTGAAGATTTACGGGGGAGCTCCTACAATGAGCAGTTCTTC
CSVEDLRGSSYNEQFF
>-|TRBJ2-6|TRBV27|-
TGTGCCAGCAGTTTCCTTACCACATCCAAGTCTGGGGCCAACGTCCTGACTTTC
CASSFLTTSKSGANVLTF
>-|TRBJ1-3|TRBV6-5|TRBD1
TGTGCCAGCTTGCAGGGGGCTTCTGGAAACACCATATATTTT
CASLQGASGNTIYF
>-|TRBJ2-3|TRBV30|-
TGTGCCTGGAATTATCAGGCCGGTACAGTCAGGCAGTATTTT
CAWNYQAGTVRQYF
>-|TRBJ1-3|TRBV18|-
TGTGCCAGCTCTCCCCTTACGATTAGGGGTACTGGAAACACCATATATTTT
CASSPLTIRGTGNTIYF
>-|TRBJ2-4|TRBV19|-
TGTGCCAGTAGTCCCGTTGACAGGTCGGATATAAAGATAGCCAAAAACATTCAGTACTTC
CASSPVDRSDIKIAKNIQYF
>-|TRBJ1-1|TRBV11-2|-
TGTGCCAGCAGCTCCCGTCCGGTAGACACTGAAGCTTTCTTT
CASSSRPVDTEAFF
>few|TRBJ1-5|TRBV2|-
TGTGCCAGCATATCCGCCAGGAGGAGCAATCAGCCCCAGCATTTT
CASISARRSNQPQHF
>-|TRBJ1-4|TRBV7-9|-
TGTGCCAGCAGCTCCAAGGGACTGCCGCTACCAACTAATGAAAAACTGTTTTTT
CASSSKGLPLPTNEKLFF
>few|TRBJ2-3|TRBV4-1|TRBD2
TGCGCCAGCAGCCTCGGGACTAGCGGAGATACGCAGTATTTT
CASSLGTSGDTQYF
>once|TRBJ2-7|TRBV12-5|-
TGTGCTAGTGGTTTAAACAGGGACTACGAGCAGTACTTC
CASGLNRDYEQYF
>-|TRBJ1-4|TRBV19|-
TGTGCCAGTAGTCCGCGACTCGAAGATGAAAAACTGTTTTTT
CASSPRLEDEKLFF
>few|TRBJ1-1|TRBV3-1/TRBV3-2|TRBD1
TGTGCCAGCGGGACAGGTCTGGACACTGAAGCTTTCTTT
CASGTGLDTEAFF
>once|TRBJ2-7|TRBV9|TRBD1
TGTGCCAGCAGCCGACAGGGGGGGAACTACGAGCAGTACTTC
CASSRQGGNYEQYF
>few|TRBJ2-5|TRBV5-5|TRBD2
TGTGCCAGCAGCTTGGTTGCTAGCGGGAACCAAGAGACCCAGTACTTC
CASSLVASGNQETQYF
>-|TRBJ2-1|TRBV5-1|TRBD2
TGCGCCAGCAGCGCCGGGAGGGGCCAGTACAATGAGCAGTTCTTC
CASSAGRGQYNEQFF
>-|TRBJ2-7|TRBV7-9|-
TGTGCCAGCAGCCCCGCTACGGAGCAGTACTTC
CASSPATEQYF
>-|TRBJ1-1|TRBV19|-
TGTGCCAGTAGTATGTGGAGCTCGGGAACTGAAGCTTTCTTT
CASSMWSSGTEAFF
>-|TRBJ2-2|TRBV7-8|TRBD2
TGTGCCAGCAGCTCCCGGACTAGCGGGGGGGGGACCGGGGAGCTGTTTTTT
CASSSRTSGGGTGELFF
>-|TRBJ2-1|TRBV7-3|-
TGTGCCAGCAGCTTAATGGGCGGGGCCTACAATGAGCAGTTCTTC
CASSLMGGAYNEQFF
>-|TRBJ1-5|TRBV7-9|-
TGTGCCAGCAGCTTTGGAGGGGTCAATCAGCCCCAGCATTTT
CASSFGGVNQPQHF
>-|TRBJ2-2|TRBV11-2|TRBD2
TGTGCCAGCAGCTCCCTCTTTAGCGGGGTGAACACCGGGGAGCTGTTTTTT
CASSSLFSGVNTGELFF
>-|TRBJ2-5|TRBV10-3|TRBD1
TGTGCCATCAGCTTAAACCGGGACAGACTCCAAGAGACCCAGTACTTC
CAISLNRDRLQETQYF
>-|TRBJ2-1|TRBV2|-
TGTGCCACCCTCCCCGGGACTCGGAGCAATGAGCAGTTCTTC
CATLPGTRSNEQFF
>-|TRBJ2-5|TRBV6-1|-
TGTGCCAGCAGTGAAGCAGGGGCCTGGGAGACCCAGTACTTC
CASSEAGAWETQYF
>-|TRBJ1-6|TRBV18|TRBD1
TGTGCCAGCTCAGAACGGACAGGGGTCTACTCACCCCTCCACTTT
CASSERTGVYSPLHF
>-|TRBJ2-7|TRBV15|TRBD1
TGTGCCACCAGCAGGGAGGGACAGGGAGCCTACGAGCAGTACTTC
CATSREGQGAYEQYF
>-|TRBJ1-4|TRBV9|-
TGTGCCAGCAGCGTAAGAGGGGGAGAAAAACTGTTTTTT
CASSVRGGEKLFF
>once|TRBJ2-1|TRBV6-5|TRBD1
TGTGCCAGCAGTTATGACAGGGGGAGCAATGAGCAGTTCTTC
CASSYDRGSNEQFF
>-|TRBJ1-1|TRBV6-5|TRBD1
TGTGCCAGCAGGGGACAGCTGAACACTGAAGCTTTCTTT
CASRGQLNTEAFF
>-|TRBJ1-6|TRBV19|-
TGTGCCAGTACCCCTAGGGGGGGCGCATGGGATTCACCCCTCCACTTT
CASTPRGGAWDSPLHF
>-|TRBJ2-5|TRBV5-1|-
TGCGCCAGCAGGCGGGACCCCGGAGGGCAAGAGACCCAGTACTTC
CASRRDPGGQETQYF
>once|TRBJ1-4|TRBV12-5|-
TGTGCTAGTGGTTTGGCGGACATAACTAATGAAAAACTGTTTTTT
CASGLADITNEKLFF
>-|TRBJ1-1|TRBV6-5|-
TGTGCCAGCAGTCCCCGGACAGTTCGGAACACTGAAGCTTTCTTT
CASSPRTVRNTEAFF
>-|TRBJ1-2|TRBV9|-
TGTGCCAGCAGCGTAGGGCCATCCTCTAACTATGGCTACACCTTC
CASSVGPSSNYGYTF
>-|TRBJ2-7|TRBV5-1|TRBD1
TGCGCCAGCAGCTTACAGGGGCAGAGCTCCTACGAGCAGTACTTC
CASSLQGQSSYEQYF
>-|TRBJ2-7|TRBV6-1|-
TGTGCCAGCAGTGAAGAGGGGGGGGTGAGCTCCTACGAGCAGTACTTC
CASSEEGGVSSYEQYF
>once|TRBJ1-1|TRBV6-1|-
TGTGCCAGCAGTTCGCGTGGGAACACTGAAGCTTTCTTT
CASSSRGNTEAFF
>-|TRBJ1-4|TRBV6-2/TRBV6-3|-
TGTGCCAGCAGTTACTCAGGGGGAGGGTTGTTTTTT
CASSYSGGGLFF
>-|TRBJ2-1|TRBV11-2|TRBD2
TGTGCCAGCAGCTTAGGGTTAACTAGCGGGGGGAACAATGAGCAGTTCTTC
CASSLGLTSGGNNEQFF
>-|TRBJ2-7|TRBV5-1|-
TGCGCCAGCAGCTTGGGAGGCCAGGGTGTCGAGCAGTACTTC
CASSLGGQGVEQYF
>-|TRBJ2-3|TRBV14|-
TGTGCCAGCAGTAGGCCAGGGAGGACAGATACGCAGTATTTT
CASSRPGRTDTQYF
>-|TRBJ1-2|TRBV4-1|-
TGCGCCAGCAGCCAAGTACGGGACAACCCGGAGGGCTACACCTTC
CASSQVRDNPEGYTF
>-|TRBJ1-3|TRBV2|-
TGTGCCAGCAGTGCCCGGGGGGTCGGAAACACCATATATTTT
CASSARGVGNTIYF
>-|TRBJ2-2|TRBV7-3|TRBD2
TGTGCCAGCTCAAGGTGGGAGGGCAACACCGGGGAGCTGTTTTTT
CASSRWEGNTGELFF
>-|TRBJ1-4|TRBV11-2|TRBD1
TGTGCCAGCAGCTTAGAAGGGACAGGGGCTGAAAAACTGTTTTTT
CASSLEGTGAEKLFF
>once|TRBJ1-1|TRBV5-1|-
TGCGCCAGCAGCTTGGTTCCGGGGAACACTGAAGCTTTCTTT
CASSLVPGNTEAFF
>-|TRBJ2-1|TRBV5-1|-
TGCGCCAGCAGCTTGGGCGGGACAGACAATGAGCAGTTCTTC
CASSLGGTDNEQFF
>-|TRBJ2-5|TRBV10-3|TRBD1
TGTGCCATCCGGGGACAGGGCCAGGAGACCCAGTACTTC
CAIRGQGQETQYF
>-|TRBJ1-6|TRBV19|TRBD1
TGTGCCAGTACTCGACAGGGAGCACCCCTCCACTTT
CASTRQGAPLHF
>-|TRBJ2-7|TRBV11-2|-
TGTGCCAGCAGCTTAGTTGCCGGGTCCTCCTACGAGCAGTACTTC
CASSLVAGSSYEQYF